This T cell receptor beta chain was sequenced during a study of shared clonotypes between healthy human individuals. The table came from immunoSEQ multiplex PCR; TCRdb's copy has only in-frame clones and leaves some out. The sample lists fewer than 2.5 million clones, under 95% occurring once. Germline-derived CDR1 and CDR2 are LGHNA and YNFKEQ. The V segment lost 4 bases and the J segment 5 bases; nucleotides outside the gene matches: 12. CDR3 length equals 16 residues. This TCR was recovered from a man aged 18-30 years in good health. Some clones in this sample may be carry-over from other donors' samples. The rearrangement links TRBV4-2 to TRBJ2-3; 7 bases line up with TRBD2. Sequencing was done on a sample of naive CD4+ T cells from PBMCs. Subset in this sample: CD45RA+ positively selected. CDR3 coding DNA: TGTGCCAGCAGCCGTCCGGAGGGAGGGCCGGGAGATACGCAGTATTTT. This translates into CASSRPEGGPGDTQYF.